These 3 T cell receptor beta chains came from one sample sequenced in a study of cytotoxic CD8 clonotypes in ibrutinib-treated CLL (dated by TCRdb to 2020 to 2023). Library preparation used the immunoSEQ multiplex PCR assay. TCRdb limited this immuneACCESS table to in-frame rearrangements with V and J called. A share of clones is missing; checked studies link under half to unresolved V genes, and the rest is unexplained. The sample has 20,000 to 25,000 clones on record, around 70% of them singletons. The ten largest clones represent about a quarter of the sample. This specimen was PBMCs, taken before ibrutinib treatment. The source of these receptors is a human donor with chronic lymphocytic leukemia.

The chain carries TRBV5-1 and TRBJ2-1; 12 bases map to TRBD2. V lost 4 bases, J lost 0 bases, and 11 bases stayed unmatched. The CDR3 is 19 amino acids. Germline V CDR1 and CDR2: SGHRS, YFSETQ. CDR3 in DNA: TGCGCCAGCAGCAGTGGCCGGACTAGCGGGATTAACTCCTACAATGAGCAGTTCTTC. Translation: CASSSGRTSGINSYNEQFF.

CDR3 residues: CASSLPTGTSVNEQFF. Written as DNA, the CDR3 is TGTGCCAGCAGCCTGCCCACCGGGACTAGCGTGAATGAGCAGTTCTTC. The chain combines TRBV5-4 with TRBJ2-1; TRBD2 agrees at 10 bases. The CDR3 has 16 amino acids. The V segment lost 4 bases and the J segment 7 bases; nucleotides outside the gene matches: 11. The germline CDR1 and CDR2 sequences are SGHNT and YYREEE (reference sequence).

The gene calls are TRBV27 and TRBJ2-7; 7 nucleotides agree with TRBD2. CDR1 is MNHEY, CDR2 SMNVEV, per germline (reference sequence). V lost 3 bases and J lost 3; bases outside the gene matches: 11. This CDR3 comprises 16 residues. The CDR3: CASSFGFGTSDYEQYF. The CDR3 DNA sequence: TGTGCCAGCAGTTTTGGATTCGGTACTAGCGACTACGAGCAGTACTTC.